The 28 T cell receptor beta chains below all came from one sample that was sequenced in a study of cytomegalovirus exposure and HLA in healthy donors. Use of 60 Vbeta and 13 Jbeta primers characterized the PCR. The table came from immunoSEQ multiplex PCR; TCRdb's copy has only in-frame clones and leaves some out. This table holds over 150,000 clones, 80% to 90% found once. The sample was PBMCs. The receptor set was obtained from a woman between 18 and 30 years old in good health and CMV-seronegative.

The table lists this clone with a count of one. The rearrangement links TRBV5-1 to TRBJ2-1; 12 bases line up with TRBD2. The CDR3 sequence is 17 residues long. Germline CDR1 and CDR2: SGHRS and YFSETQ. V lost 4 bases to trimming and J lost 8 bases; unmatched junction nucleotides: 13. As DNA, the CDR3 is TGCGCCAGCAGCGCAGTTACCGGGACTAGCGGGTTCGATGAGCAGTTCTTC. As protein: CASSAVTGTSGFDEQFF.

The chain employs TRBV7-8 and TRBJ2-7; D is possibly TRBD2 (6 bases). The CDR3 runs 17 residues. From germline, CDR1 is SGHVS and CDR2 FQNEAQ. Trimming pared 5 bases from V and 3 bases from J, leaving 23 bases between. CDR3 in DNA: TGTGCCAGCAGCCCTCCAGCCTGGCTAGCGAGATACTACGAGCAGTACTTC. Its protein is CASSPPAWLARYYEQYF.

The rearrangement joins TRBV5-6 to TRBJ2-1, with 7 bases matching TRBD1. The V gene end was trimmed by 2 bases and the J gene end by 6 bases; junction bases not matched to a gene: 5. Germline CDR1 is SGHDT and CDR2 is YYEEEE. The CDR3 has 14 residues. The CDR3: CASSLRQGGNEQFF. CDR3 nucleotide sequence: TGTGCCAGCAGCTTACGACAGGGCGGCAATGAGCAGTTCTTC.

CDR3 region: CASSWTSGRVGEQYF. The CDR3 DNA reads as TGTGCCAGCAGTTGGACTAGCGGGAGGGTGGGGGAGCAGTACTTC. The genes are TRBV28 and TRBJ2-7, with 15 positions matching TRBD2. Germline V lookup: CDR1 MDHEN, CDR2 SYDVKM. There are 15 residues in the CDR3. Trimming at V came to 4 bases and at J to 7 bases, leaving 5 bases not matched to a gene.

The V gene is TRBV19, the J gene TRBJ2-6, with 7 bases lining up with TRBD1. The V gene's germline CDR1 is LNHDA and CDR2 SQIVND (reference sequence). Germline trimming cut 3 bases from V and 4 bases from J; bases unmatched to any gene: 9. This CDR3 spans 17 amino acids. The CDR3, as DNA: TGTGCCAGTAGTATCAAGGACAGGTATTCAGGGGCCAACGTCCTGACTTTC. Protein product: CASSIKDRYSGANVLTF. The full variable domain, with the rest looked up from reference TRBV19 and TRBJ2-6, is DGGITQSPKYLFRKEGQNVTLSCEQNLNHDAMYWYRQDPGQGLRLIYYSQIVNDFQKGDIAEGYSVSREKKESFPLTVTSAQKNPTAFYLCASSIKDRYSGANVLTFGAGSRLTVL.

This chain links TRBV5-8 with TRBJ2-7; perhaps TRBD2 as D (6 bases). V dropped 1 base and J dropped 2 bases, with 10 bases sitting between them. The CDR3 has 14 residues. Per germline, CDR1 SGHTS and CDR2 YDEGEE. CDR3 sequence reads: CASSLLGGTYEQYF. Here the CDR3 DNA reads TGTGCCAGCAGCTTGTTGGGCGGGACCTACGAGCAGTACTTC.

The rearrangement uses TRBV5-6 and TRBJ2-7; 7 positions match TRBD2. The CDR3 runs 16 residues. Trimming cost V 4 bases and J 9 bases; bases outside gene matches: 19. Germline CDR1 reads SGHDT; CDR2 reads YYEEEE. The CDR3 bases are TGTGCCAGCAGCCCACCGAGCCGCAGCCATGGGGAGGGGCAGTACTTC. It specifies CASSPPSRSHGEGQYF.

The chain combines TRBV5-1 with TRBJ1-6, with 9 bases lining up with TRBD1. Germline assignment: CDR1 SGHRS and CDR2 YFSETQ. This CDR3 is 15 amino acids long. The J segment lost 6 bases and the V segment lost 4 bases, leaving 5 bases of the junction unmatched. CDR3 nucleotides: TGCGCCAGCAGCCGGGGACAGGGCCTTAATTCACCCCTCCACTTT. It encodes CASSRGQGLNSPLHF.

The chain links TRBV6-5 to TRBJ1-5; 9 nucleotides match TRBD1. CDR1 is MNHEY and CDR2 is SVGAGI in the germline V gene. This CDR3 contains 15 residues. Losses at the gene ends were 5 bases for V and 7 bases for J; bases not matched to a gene: 9. The CDR3 loop reads CASSRLGQGTQPQHF. The DNA for the CDR3 is TGTGCCAGCAGTCGGCTAGGACAGGGGACCCAGCCCCAGCATTTT.

The chain has TRBV4-1 and TRBJ1-4; 9 bases line up with TRBD1. The J segment lost 5 bases and the V segment lost 4 bases, leaving 5 bases of the junction unmatched. The germline V gene has CDR1 MGHRA and CDR2 YSYEKL. The CDR3 extends over 15 amino acids. DNA for the CDR3: TGCGCCAGCAGCCCGATCGGACAGGGGAATGAAAAACTGTTTTTT. This encodes CASSPIGQGNEKLFF.

The rearrangement joins TRBV27 to TRBJ2-5; 8 bases agree with TRBD2. This CDR3 has 15 residues. Germline values: CDR1 MNHEY, CDR2 SMNVEV (reference sequence). V lost 8 bases and J lost 4; bases outside the gene matches: 12. In DNA form, the CDR3 reads TGTGCCAGCTGGAGTAGCGGGACAAGGGGAGAGACCCAGTACTTC. It codes for CASWSSGTRGETQYF.

The V and J genes are TRBV6-5 and TRBJ2-2; 9 nucleotides match TRBD2. This CDR3 has 16 residues. The V gene end was trimmed by 3 bases and the J gene end by 4 bases; junction bases not matched to a gene: 6. Germline V CDR1 and CDR2: MNHEY, SVGAGI. CDR3 bases: TGTGCCAGCAGTTATACAGGCGGGAGGGCCACCGGGGAGCTGTTTTTT. It translates to CASSYTGGRATGELFF.

The chain employs TRBV7-6 and TRBJ2-1; 7 bases line up with TRBD2. The CDR3 loop spans 14 amino acids. Germline assignment: CDR1 SGHVS and CDR2 FNYEAQ. Trimming took 2 bases from V and 3 from J; bases not matched to a gene: 1. The CDR3 bases are TGTGCCAGCAGCTTAAGCGGGAACTACAATGAGCAGTTCTTC. It specifies CASSLSGNYNEQFF.

CDR3 bases: TGTGCCAGCAGCGCCCCAAGGCAGGGGTCAACCTACGAGCAGTACTTC. This encodes CASSAPRQGSTYEQYF. The chain links TRBV7-8 to TRBJ2-7; D is perhaps TRBD1 (6 bases). V was clipped by 5 bases and J by 2 bases, with 19 bases between them. There are 16 residues in the CDR3. CDR1 and CDR2 (germline): SGHVS, FQNEAQ.

In this sample, this clone turned up once. The CDR3 DNA sequence: TGCGCCAGCAGCTTCCGGCACGACAGGGGGAGCTCCTACAATGAGCAGTTCTTC. Translation gives CASSFRHDRGSSYNEQFF. The genes are TRBV5-1 and TRBJ2-1, with 9 positions matching TRBD1. V shed 2 bases, J shed 0 bases, and the junction held 9 bases outside the gene matches. Germline V lookup: CDR1 SGHRS, CDR2 YFSETQ. The CDR3 extends over 18 amino acids.

The V gene is TRBV4-1, the J gene TRBJ1-2; no clear D gene. V shed 6 bases and J shed 0 bases, with 14 bases lying between them. CDR1 MGHRA and CDR2 YSYEKL come from the germline V gene. CDR3 size: 15 residues. This chain's CDR3 is CASRSGPTSNYGYTF. In nucleotides, the CDR3 is TGCGCCAGCAGAAGCGGTCCAACGTCTAACTATGGCTACACCTTC.

The chain carries TRBV28 and TRBJ1-2; the match to TRBD1 covers 9 bases. V gave up 6 bases and J gave up 4 bases; unmatched junction bases: 9. Germline values: CDR1 MDHEN, CDR2 SYDVKM. The CDR3 consists of 15 residues. The CDR3 is CASSRPGTGIYGYTF. CDR3 bases: TGTGCCAGCAGCCGTCCCGGGACAGGGATCTATGGCTACACCTTC.

The chain carries TRBV14 and TRBJ1-4, with no clear D. The V end was cut by 0 bases, the J end by 7 bases, with 12 bases between. The length of the CDR3 is 15 residues. Germline V gives CDR1 SGHDN, CDR2 FVKESK. In DNA, the CDR3 is TGTGCCAGCAGCCAAGATTACGGGTGGAGTGAAAAACTGTTTTTT. As protein: CASSQDYGWSEKLFF. The full variable domain, rest sourced from reference TRBV14 and TRBJ1-4, is EAGVTQFPSHSVIEKGQTVTLRCDPISGHDNLYWYRRVMGKEIKFLLHFVKESKQDESGMPNNRFLAERTGGTYSTLKVQPAELEDSGVYFCASSQDYGWSEKLFFGSGTQLSVL.

The chain couples TRBV19 to TRBJ2-1; D possibly corresponds to TRBD2 (6 bases). Germline CDR1 and CDR2: LNHDA and SQIVND (reference sequence). The CDR3 length is 14 residues. V was pared by 9 bases and J by 4 bases, with 16 bases between. The CDR3 here is CASRGLTKYNEQFF. CDR3 nucleotides: TGTGCCAGCCGCGGACTAACGAAGTACAATGAGCAGTTCTTC.

J is TRBJ2-5 and V is TRBV9, with D possibly TRBD1 on 6 matching bases. V dropped 4 bases and J dropped 1 base, with 17 bases sitting between them. This CDR3 has 16 residues. Germline CDR1 and CDR2: SGDLS and YYNGEE. CDR3 sequence reads: CASSPNNDRFQETQYF. The CDR3 DNA follows: TGTGCCAGCAGCCCAAACAATGACAGGTTCCAAGAGACCCAGTACTTC.

The rearrangement joins TRBV28 to TRBJ1-2, with D uncertain. The V and J ends lost 1 base and 7 bases respectively, with 19 bases between them. The CDR3 length is 16 residues. The germline V gene encodes CDR1 MDHEN and CDR2 SYDVKM. The CDR3 reads CASSLSALEGPRGYTF. The DNA for the CDR3 is TGTGCCAGCAGTTTATCAGCCCTCGAGGGTCCCCGTGGCTACACCTTC.

This clone was picked up one time. The rearrangement uses TRBV13 and TRBJ2-2; possibly TRBD2 for D (6 bases). Between the trimmed V and J ends, which lost 2 bases and 8 bases, there was a span of 12 bases. This CDR3 comprises 14 residues. Germline CDR1 PRHDT, CDR2 FYEKMQ (reference sequence). This chain's CDR3 is CASSLRGKEGELFF. CDR3 coding DNA: TGTGCCAGCAGCTTACGGGGGAAAGAGGGGGAGCTGTTTTTT. Full variable domain (rest looked up from reference TRBV13 and TRBJ2-2): AAGVIQSPRHLIKEKRETATLKCYPIPRHDTVYWYQQGPGQDPQFLISFYEKMQSDKGSIPDRFSAQQFSDYHSELNMSSLELGDSALYFCASSLRGKEGELFFGEGSRLTVL.

The chain joins TRBV5-1 to TRBJ1-1; 7 bases are shared with TRBD1. This CDR3 region has 14 residues. Looked up from germline, CDR1 is SGHRS and CDR2 is YFSETQ. J gave up 3 bases and V 5 bases, and 7 bases lay outside the gene matches. CDR3 nucleotide sequence: TGCGCCAGCAGTCTACCAGGGGGAGACACTGAAGCTTTCTTT. Translated: CASSLPGGDTEAFF. Full variable domain (remainder filled in from reference TRBV5-1 and TRBJ1-1): KAGVTQTPRYLIKTRGQQVTLSCSPISGHRSVSWYQQTPGQGLQFLFEYFSETQRNKGNFPGRFSGRQFSNSRSEMNVSTLELGDSALYLCASSLPGGDTEAFFGQGTRLTVV.

This chain uses TRBV10-2 with TRBJ1-2, with D maybe TRBD1 (6 bases). Trimming removed 0 bases at V and 2 bases at J, with 10 bases between. Germline V gene data show CDR1 as WSHSY and CDR2 as SAAADI. The CDR3 sequence is 15 residues long. The CDR3, as DNA: TGCGCCAGCAGTGAGTCGAGTACAGGGAACTATGGCTACACCTTC. Translating it yields CASSESSTGNYGYTF.

The chain recombines TRBV5-1 with TRBJ1-3, with D perhaps TRBD1 (5 bases). The V gene lost 4 bases and the J gene lost 0 bases, with 14 bases spanning the gap. The CDR3 loop spans 16 amino acids. Germline V CDR1 and CDR2: SGHRS, YFSETQ. The CDR3 loop reads CASSPTTGFSGNTIYF. CDR3 DNA sequence: TGCGCCAGCAGCCCGACAACAGGTTTCTCTGGAAACACCATATATTTT.

In the case of this clone: The junction shows a germline mismatch at one end, possibly a read error. The chain combines TRBV7-9 with TRBJ2-7; D gene uncertain. The CDR3 has 12 residues. Germline V CDR1 and CDR2: SEHNR, FQNEAQ (reference sequence). The CDR3 DNA sequence: TGTGCCAGTAGCTCACAAGTATCAGAGCAGTACTTC. It yields the protein CASSSQVSEQYF.

This clone is a singleton in its sample. This chain joins TRBV6-1 and TRBJ2-7; maybe TRBD2 (7 bases). V lost 4 bases and J 3 bases, leaving 25 bases between the germline ends. Germline CDR1 and CDR2: MNHNS and SASEGT. CDR3 length: 18 amino acids. The CDR3 DNA reads TGTGCCAGCAGTGTCGCCGGGGGGCCGGGACTAATGAACTACGAGCAGTACTTC. This codes for CASSVAGGPGLMNYEQYF.

The chain has TRBV6-5 and TRBJ2-7; a weak D match, TRBD1 (6 bases). The CDR3 extends over 15 amino acids. Germline CDR1 is MNHEY and CDR2 is SVGAGI. Between the trimmed V and J ends, which lost 0 bases and 0 bases, there was a span of 9 bases. The CDR3 nucleotides read TGTGCCAGCAGTTACTCGAGGGGGTACTCCTACGAGCAGTACTTC. It is translated as CASSYSRGYSYEQYF.